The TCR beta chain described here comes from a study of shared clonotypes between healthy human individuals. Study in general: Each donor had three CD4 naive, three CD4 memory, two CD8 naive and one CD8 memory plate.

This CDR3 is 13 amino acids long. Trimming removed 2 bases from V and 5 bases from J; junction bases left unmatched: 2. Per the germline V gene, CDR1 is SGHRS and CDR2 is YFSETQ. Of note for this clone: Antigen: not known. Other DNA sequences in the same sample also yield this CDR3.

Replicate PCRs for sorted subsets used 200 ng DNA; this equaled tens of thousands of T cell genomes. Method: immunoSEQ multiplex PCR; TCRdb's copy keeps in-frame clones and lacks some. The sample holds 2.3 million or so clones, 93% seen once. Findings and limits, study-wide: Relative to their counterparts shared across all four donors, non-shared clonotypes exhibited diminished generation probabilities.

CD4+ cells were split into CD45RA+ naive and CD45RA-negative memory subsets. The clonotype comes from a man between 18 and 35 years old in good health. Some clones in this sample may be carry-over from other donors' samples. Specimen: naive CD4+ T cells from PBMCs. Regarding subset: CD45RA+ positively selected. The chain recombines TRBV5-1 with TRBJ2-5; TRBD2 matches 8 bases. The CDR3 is CASSFGGEETQYF. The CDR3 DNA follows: TGCGCCAGCAGCTTCGGGGGGGAGGAGACCCAGTACTTC.